This T cell receptor beta chain was sequenced in a study of cytomegalovirus exposure and HLA in healthy donors. CDR1 is SNHLY, CDR2 FYNNEI, per germline. The CDR3 contains 16 residues. V trimming: 6 bases; J trimming: 4 bases; junction bases outside the gene matches: 14. PCR employed 60 Vbeta and 13 Jbeta primers. The table came from immunoSEQ multiplex PCR; TCRdb's copy has only in-frame clones and leaves some out. The sample records about 150,000 clones, about two thirds being singletons. What was sequenced was PBMCs. V and J are TRBV2 and TRBJ2-5; 7 bases are a match to TRBD1. The TCR sequence derives from a man aged 40-49 years in good health and CMV-seronegative. The DNA for the CDR3 is TGTGCCAGCAGGGGCCATCAGGGGGAAAGTGGAGAGACCCAGTACTTC. Translating gives CASRGHQGESGETQYF.